The 12 T cell receptor beta chains presented below share a single source sample, sequenced in a study of persistence of HIV-infected CD4 T cells (dated by TCRdb to the early 2020s). The immunoSEQ hsTCRB assay version 4, run in survey mode, was used to sequence TCRbeta repertoires from genomic DNA. This immuneACCESS table, as held by TCRdb, lists in-frame sequences with V and J called but not all clones. Of the missing ones, under half trace to an unresolved V gene in checked studies; the others have no known cause. This sample comprises roughly 41,000 clones, roughly 89% of them detected only once. The top ten clones comprise roughly 1.3% of the sample. Reading the label with the study, this specimen's treatment or condition is: suppressive antiretroviral therapy. As a nonspecific positive control representing the CD4+ T cell repertoire, cells were stimulated with anti-CD3/anti-CD28 magnetic beads. Sorting of responding CD4+ T cells was based on upregulation of both CD40 ligand and CD69.

Their target antigens are unknown. Here the sequenced sample was CD4+ T cells sorted from PBMCs after roughly 19-hour stimulation, taken from a patient who received antiretroviral therapy. The cell subset or site label here, explained by the study, means: CD40L+CD69+ CD4 T cells responding to anti-CD3/anti-CD28 beads, representing the overall repertoire. These receptor sequences come from an adult man with HIV who was CMV-seropositive.

This clone showed up just a few times. The rearrangement links TRBV5-6 to TRBJ1-2; 11 positions agree with TRBD1. J was trimmed by 3 bases and V by 0 bases; bases with no gene match: 7. CDR3 length: 17 residues. The germline V gene encodes CDR1 SGHDT and CDR2 YYEEEE. CDR3 DNA sequence: TGTGCCAGCAGCTTGGTCAGCAGGACAGGGGGCGACTATGGCTACACCTTC. This codes for CASSLVSRTGGDYGYTF.

J is TRBJ1-6 and V is TRBV28; 7 nucleotides line up with TRBD1. Germline CDR1 and CDR2: MDHEN and SYDVKM. V gave up 4 bases and J gave up 8 bases; unmatched junction bases: 5. There are 14 residues in the CDR3. The CDR3 nucleotides are TGTGCCAGCAGTTCGGGGGACAGACATTCACCCCTCCACTTT. Residues: CASSSGDRHSPLHF. Full variable domain (rest looked up from reference TRBV28 and TRBJ1-6): DVKVTQSSRYLVKRTGEKVFLECVQDMDHENMFWYRQDPGLGLRLIYFSYDVKMKEKGDIPEGYSVSREKKERFSLILESASTNQTSMYLCASSSGDRHSPLHFGNGTRLTVT.

V is TRBV6-6 and J is TRBJ2-2; D remains unclear. V lost 7 bases and J 3 bases, leaving 15 bases between the germline ends. The CDR3 spans 15 residues. The germline V gene has CDR1 MNHNY and CDR2 SVGAGI (reference sequence). CDR3 bases: TGTGCCAGCAACCCTACCAACGCGGACACCGGGGAGCTGTTTTTT. The encoded protein is CASNPTNADTGELFF.

This chain connects TRBV10-3 to TRBJ2-3, with D perhaps TRBD1 (5 bases). V gave up 8 bases and J gave up 1 base, with 10 bases separating them. This CDR3 comprises 13 residues. The germline gives CDR1 ENHRY, CDR2 SYGVKD. The CDR3 region is CAIRTKGTDTQYF. The CDR3 DNA sequence: TGTGCCATCCGGACAAAAGGCACAGATACGCAGTATTTT.

The CDR3 DNA reads TGTGCCAGCAGCCAGGGCAGAACTGAAGCTTTCTTT. It translates to CASSQGRTEAFF. The chain is built from TRBV3-1 (or the pseudogene TRBV3-2) and TRBJ1-1; D is ambiguous. The CDR3 runs 12 residues. V lost 3 bases, J lost 5 bases, and 7 bases lay in between. Germline assignment: CDR1 LGHDT and CDR2 YNNKEL (reference sequence).

The chain combines TRBV7-2 with TRBJ1-2; TRBD1 aligns across 12 bases. Losses at the gene ends were 0 bases for V and 8 bases for J; bases not matched to a gene: 7. This CDR3 is built from 16 residues. CDR1 and CDR2 from the germline V gene are SGHTA and FQGNSA. The CDR3 coding sequence is TGTGCCAGCAGCTTAGCGCTCGTCGGGACAGGGGGCGGCTACACCTTC. It encodes CASSLALVGTGGGYTF. Full variable domain (rest looked up from reference TRBV7-2 and TRBJ1-2): GAGVSQSPSNKVTEKGKDVELRCDPISGHTALYWYRQSLGQGLEFLIYFQGNSAPDKSGLPSDRFSAERTGGSVSTLTIQRTQQEDSAVYLCASSLALVGTGGGYTFGSGTRLTVV.

The V gene is TRBV18, the J gene TRBJ1-5; D might be TRBD1 (5 bases). Germline values: CDR1 KGHSH, CDR2 LQKENI. The CDR3 extends over 13 amino acids. Trimming removed 2 bases at V and 12 bases at J, with 14 bases between. The CDR3 DNA reads TGTGCCAGCTCACCAGAACGTCAGGGCGGCCAGCATTTT. Residues: CASSPERQGGQHF. The variable domain in full, completed from reference TRBV18 and TRBJ1-5, reads NAGVMQNPRHLVRRRGQEARLRCSPMKGHSHVYWYRQLPEEGLKFMVYLQKENIIDESGMPKERFSAEFPKEGPSILRIQQVVRGDSAAYFCASSPERQGGQHFGDGTRLSIL.

The gene calls are TRBV3-1 (or the pseudogene TRBV3-2) and TRBJ1-1; D is undetermined. CDR1 is LGHDT, CDR2 YNNKEL, per germline (reference sequence). The CDR3 runs 11 residues. The germline V and J ends were trimmed by 3 bases and 9 bases, with 8 bases remaining between them. Here the CDR3 reads CASSHMAQAFF. The CDR3 nucleotides are TGTGCCAGCAGCCACATGGCCCAAGCTTTCTTT.

This clone was detected only once. The chain links TRBV5-1 to TRBJ2-1; tentative D call: TRBD1 (6 bases). Between the trimmed V and J ends, which lost 4 bases and 6 bases, there was a span of 11 bases. Per germline, CDR1 SGHRS and CDR2 YFSETQ. CDR3 length: 13 amino acids. CDR3 DNA sequence: TGCGCCAGCAGCGGAACAGGGCCCAATGAGCAGTTCTTC. Amino acid sequence: CASSGTGPNEQFF.

CDR3 nucleotides: TGTGCCTGGAGTGAGTACGGGGGCAGCTATGGCTACACCTTC. Translation gives CAWSEYGGSYGYTF. The chain uses TRBV30 and TRBJ1-2, with D maybe TRBD1 (6 bases). The CDR3 is 14 residues long. Trimming took 1 base from V and 4 from J, leaving 13 bases between them. Germline V gene data show CDR1 as GTSNPN and CDR2 as SVGIG (reference sequence).

This chain connects TRBV10-3 to TRBJ1-1; 12 positions match TRBD1. Per germline, CDR1 ENHRY and CDR2 SYGVKD. The CDR3 covers 16 residues. Losses at the gene ends were 6 bases for V and 2 bases for J; bases not matched to a gene: 7. In DNA form, the CDR3 reads TGTGCCATCAGACGCGGGACAGGGGGCGCAAACACTGAAGCTTTCTTT. Protein product: CAIRRGTGGANTEAFF.

The chain uses TRBV2 and TRBJ1-5; TRBD1 agrees at 9 bases. The CDR3 sequence is 14 residues long. Germline CDR1 is SNHLY and CDR2 is FYNNEI. V lost 6 bases, J lost 6 bases, and 6 bases stayed unmatched. DNA for the CDR3: TGTGCCAGCAGGGGGACAGGGCCGGGTCAGCCCCAGCATTTT. Encoded protein: CASRGTGPGQPQHF.